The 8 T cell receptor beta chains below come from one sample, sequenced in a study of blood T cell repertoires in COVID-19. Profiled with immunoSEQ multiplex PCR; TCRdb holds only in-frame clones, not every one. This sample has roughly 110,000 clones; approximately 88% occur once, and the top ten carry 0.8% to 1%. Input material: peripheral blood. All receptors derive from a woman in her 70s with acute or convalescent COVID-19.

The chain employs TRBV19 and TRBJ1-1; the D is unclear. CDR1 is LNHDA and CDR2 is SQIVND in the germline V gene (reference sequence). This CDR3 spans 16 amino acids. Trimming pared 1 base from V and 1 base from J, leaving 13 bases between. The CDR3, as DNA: TGTGCCAGTAGTATAGGTTTGGGGAGGCCGAACACTGAAGCTTTCTTT. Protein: CASSIGLGRPNTEAFF.

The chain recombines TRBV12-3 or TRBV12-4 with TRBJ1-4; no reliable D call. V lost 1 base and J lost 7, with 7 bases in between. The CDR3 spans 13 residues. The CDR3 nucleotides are TGTGCCAGCAGTTTAGGTCATAGTGAAAAACTGTTTTTT. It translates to CASSLGHSEKLFF.

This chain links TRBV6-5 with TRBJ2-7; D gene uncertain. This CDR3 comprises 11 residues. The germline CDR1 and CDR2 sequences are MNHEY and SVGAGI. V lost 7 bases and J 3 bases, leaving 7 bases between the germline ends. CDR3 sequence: CASNGGYEQYF. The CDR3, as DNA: TGTGCCAGCAACGGCGGCTACGAGCAGTACTTC.

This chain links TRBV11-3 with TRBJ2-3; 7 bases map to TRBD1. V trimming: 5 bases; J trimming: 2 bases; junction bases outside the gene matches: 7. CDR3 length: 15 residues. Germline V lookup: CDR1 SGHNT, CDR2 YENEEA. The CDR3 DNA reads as TGTGCCAGCAGCCCGGGGACAGCGGTCACAGATACGCAGTATTTT. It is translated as CASSPGTAVTDTQYF.

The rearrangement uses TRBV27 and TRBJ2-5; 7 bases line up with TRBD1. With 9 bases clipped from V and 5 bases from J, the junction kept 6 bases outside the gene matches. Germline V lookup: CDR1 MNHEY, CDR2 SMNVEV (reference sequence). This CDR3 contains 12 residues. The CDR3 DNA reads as TGTGCCAGAAAGGACAGGAAGGAGACCCAGTACTTC. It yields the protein CARKDRKETQYF.

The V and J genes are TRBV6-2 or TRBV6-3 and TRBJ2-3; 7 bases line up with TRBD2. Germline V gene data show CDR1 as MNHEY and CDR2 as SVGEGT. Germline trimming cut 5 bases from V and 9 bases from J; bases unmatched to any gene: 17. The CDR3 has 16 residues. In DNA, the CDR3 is TGTGCCAGCAGTCTCCAGACCGGGACTACCCGGGGCACGCAGTATTTT. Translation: CASSLQTGTTRGTQYF.

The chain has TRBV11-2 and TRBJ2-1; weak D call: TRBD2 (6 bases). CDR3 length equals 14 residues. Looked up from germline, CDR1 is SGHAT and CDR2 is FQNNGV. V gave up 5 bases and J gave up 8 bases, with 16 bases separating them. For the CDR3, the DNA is TGTGCCAGCAGCCCCGTCGGGGGTCTCGATGAGCAGTTCTTC. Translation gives CASSPVGGLDEQFF.

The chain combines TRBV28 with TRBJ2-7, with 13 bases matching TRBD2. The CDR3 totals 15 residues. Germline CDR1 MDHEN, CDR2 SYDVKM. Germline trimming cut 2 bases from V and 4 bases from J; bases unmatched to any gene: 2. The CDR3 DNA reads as TGTGCCAGCAGTTTAGCACTAGCGGGAGGGTACGAGCAGTACTTC. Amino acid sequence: CASSLALAGGYEQYF.